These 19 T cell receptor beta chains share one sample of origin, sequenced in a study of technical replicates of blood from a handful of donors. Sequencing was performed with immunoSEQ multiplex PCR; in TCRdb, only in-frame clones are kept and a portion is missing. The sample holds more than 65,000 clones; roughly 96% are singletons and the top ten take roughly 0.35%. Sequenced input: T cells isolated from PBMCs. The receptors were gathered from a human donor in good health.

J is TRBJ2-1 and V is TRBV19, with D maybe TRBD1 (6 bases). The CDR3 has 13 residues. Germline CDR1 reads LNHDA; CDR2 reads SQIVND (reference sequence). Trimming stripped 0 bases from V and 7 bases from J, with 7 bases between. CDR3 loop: CASSIDRGNEQFF. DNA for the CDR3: TGTGCCAGTAGTATAGATAGGGGGAATGAGCAGTTCTTC.

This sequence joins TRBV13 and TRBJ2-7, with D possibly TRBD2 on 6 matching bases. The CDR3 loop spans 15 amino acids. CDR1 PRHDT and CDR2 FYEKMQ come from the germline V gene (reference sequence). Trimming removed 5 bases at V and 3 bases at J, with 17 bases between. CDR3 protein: CASSPGLTVYYEQYF. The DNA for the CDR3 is TGTGCCAGCAGCCCCGGACTAACTGTTTACTACGAGCAGTACTTC.

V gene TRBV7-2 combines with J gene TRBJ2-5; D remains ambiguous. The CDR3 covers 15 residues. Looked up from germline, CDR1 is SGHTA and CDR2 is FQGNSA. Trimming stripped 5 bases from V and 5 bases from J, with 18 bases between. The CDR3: CASSQRGFTEETQYF. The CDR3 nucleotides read TGTGCCAGCAGCCAGCGCGGCTTCACTGAGGAGACCCAGTACTTC.

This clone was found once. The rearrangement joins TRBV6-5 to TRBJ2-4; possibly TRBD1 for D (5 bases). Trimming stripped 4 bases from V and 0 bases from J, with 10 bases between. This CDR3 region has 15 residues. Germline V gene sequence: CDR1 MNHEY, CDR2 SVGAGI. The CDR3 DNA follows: TGTGCCAGCAGTTTCAGGACACCAGCCAAAAACATTCAGTACTTC. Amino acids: CASSFRTPAKNIQYF.

In DNA, the CDR3 is TGTGCCAGCAGCGCTACAGGGGGAGGCTACACCTTC. Protein product: CASSATGGGYTF. J is TRBJ1-2 and V is TRBV5-6, with 8 positions matching TRBD1. This CDR3 spans 12 amino acids. CDR1 and CDR2 (germline): SGHDT, YYEEEE. J lost 8 bases, V lost 4 bases, and 4 bases had no gene match.

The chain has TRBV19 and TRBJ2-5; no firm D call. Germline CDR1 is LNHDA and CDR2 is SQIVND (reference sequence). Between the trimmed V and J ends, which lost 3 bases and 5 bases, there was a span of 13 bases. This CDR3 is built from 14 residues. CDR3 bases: TGTGCCAGTAGTATCCTCCCCTGGCGGGAGACCCAGTACTTC. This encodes CASSILPWRETQYF.

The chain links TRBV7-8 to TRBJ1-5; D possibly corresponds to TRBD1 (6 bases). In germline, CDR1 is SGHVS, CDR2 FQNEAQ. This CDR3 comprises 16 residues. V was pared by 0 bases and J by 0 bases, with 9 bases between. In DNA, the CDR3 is TGTGCCAGCAGCTTAGCCTACAGGGCTAGCAATCAGCCCCAGCATTTT. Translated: CASSLAYRASNQPQHF. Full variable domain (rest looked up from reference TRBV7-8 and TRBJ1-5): GAGVSQSPRYKVAKRGQDVALRCDPISGHVSLFWYQQALGQGPEFLTYFQNEAQLDKSGLPSDRFFAERPEGSVSTLKIQRTQQEDSAVYLCASSLAYRASNQPQHFGDGTRLSIL.

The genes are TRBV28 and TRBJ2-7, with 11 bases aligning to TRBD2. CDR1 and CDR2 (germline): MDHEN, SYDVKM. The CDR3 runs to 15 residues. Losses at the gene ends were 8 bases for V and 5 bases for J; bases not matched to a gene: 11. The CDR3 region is CASVERLAGGNEQYF. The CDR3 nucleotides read TGTGCCAGCGTAGAGCGGCTAGCGGGAGGAAACGAGCAGTACTTC.

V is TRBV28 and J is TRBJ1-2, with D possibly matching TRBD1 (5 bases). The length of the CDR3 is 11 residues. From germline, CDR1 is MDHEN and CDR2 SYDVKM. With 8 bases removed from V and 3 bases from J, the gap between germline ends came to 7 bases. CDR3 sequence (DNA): TGTGCCAGCCAGACAGACTATGGCTACACCTTC. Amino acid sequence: CASQTDYGYTF.

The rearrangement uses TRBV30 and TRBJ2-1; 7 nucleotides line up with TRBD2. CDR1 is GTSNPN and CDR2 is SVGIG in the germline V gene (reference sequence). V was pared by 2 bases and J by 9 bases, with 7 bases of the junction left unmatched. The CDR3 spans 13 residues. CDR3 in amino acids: CAWSPTSSGEQFF. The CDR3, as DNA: TGTGCCTGGAGTCCGACTAGCTCCGGTGAGCAGTTCTTC.

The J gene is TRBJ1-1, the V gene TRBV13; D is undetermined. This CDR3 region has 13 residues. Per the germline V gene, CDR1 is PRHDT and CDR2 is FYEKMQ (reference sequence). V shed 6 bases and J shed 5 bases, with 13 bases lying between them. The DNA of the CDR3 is TGTGCCAGCAGTTCCGTCCCCCGGACTGAAGCTTTCTTT. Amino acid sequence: CASSSVPRTEAFF.

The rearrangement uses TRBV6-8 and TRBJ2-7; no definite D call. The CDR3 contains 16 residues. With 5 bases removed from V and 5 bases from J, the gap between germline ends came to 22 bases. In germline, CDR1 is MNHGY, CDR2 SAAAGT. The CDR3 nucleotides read TGTGCCAGCAGTAAAGCGAGGTTATATCTTATCGACGAGCAGTACTTC. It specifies CASSKARLYLIDEQYF.

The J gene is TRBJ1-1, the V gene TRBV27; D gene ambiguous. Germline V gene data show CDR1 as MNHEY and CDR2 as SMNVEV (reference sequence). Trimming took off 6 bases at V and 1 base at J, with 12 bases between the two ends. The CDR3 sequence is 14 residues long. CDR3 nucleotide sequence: TGTGCCAGCAGCCCCTTATCTAAGAACACTGAAGCTTTCTTT. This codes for CASSPLSKNTEAFF.

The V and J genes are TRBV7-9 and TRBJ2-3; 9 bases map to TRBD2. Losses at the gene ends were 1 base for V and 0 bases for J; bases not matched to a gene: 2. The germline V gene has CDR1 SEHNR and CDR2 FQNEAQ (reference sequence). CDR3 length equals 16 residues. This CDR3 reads CASSLGTSGSTDTQYF. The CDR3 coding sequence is TGTGCCAGCAGCTTAGGCACTAGCGGGAGCACAGATACGCAGTATTTT.

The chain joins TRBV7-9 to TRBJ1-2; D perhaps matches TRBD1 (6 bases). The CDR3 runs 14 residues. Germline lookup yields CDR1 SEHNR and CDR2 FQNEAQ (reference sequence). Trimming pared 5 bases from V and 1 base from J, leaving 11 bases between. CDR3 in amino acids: CASSDPDSNYGYTF. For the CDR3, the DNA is TGTGCCAGCAGCGACCCGGACAGTAACTATGGCTACACCTTC.

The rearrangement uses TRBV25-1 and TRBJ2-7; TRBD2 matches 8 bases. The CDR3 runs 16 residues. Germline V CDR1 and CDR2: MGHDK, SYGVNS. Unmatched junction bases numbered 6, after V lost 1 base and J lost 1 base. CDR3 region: CASSELAGQSSYEQYF. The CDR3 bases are TGTGCCAGCAGTGAATTAGCGGGACAAAGTTCCTACGAGCAGTACTTC.

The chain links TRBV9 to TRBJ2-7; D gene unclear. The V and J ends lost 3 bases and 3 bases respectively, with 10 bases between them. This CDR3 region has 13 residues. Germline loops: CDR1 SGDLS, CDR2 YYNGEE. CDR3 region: CASSDLSSYEQYF. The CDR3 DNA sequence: TGTGCCAGCAGCGACCTTTCCAGCTACGAGCAGTACTTC.

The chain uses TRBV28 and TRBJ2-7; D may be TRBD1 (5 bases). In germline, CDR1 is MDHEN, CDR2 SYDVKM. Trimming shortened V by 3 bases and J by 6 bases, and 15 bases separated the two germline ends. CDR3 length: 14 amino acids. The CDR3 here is CASSFLGRATEQYF. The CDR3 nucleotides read TGTGCCAGCAGTTTTCTTGGCAGGGCAACCGAGCAGTACTTC.

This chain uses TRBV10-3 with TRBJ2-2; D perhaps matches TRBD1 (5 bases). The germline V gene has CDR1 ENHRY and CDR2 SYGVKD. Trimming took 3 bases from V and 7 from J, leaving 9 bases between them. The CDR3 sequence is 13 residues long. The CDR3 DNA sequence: TGTGCCATCAGTGATCTCAGGGTCGGGGAGCTGTTTTTT. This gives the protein CAISDLRVGELFF.